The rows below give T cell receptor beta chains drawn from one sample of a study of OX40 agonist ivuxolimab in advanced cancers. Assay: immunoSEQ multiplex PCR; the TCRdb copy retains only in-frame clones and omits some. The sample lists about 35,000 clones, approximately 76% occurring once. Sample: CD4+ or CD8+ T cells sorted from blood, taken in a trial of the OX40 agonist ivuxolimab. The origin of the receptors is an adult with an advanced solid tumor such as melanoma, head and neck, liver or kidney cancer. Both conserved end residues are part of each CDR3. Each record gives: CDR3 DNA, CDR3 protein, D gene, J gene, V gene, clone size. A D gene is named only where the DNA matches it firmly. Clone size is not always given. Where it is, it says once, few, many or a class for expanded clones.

cdr3_nt: TGTGCTAGTGGTTCCCCGTCAAGACTAGCTCTCCCGGCAGATACGCAGTATTTT
cdr3_aa: CASGSPSRLALPADTQYF
d_call: TRBD2
j_call: TRBJ2-3
v_call: TRBV12-5
clone_size: -

cdr3_nt: TGCGCCAGCTTACAGGGGGCAAACACTGAAGCTTTCTTT
cdr3_aa: CASLQGANTEAFF
d_call: TRBD1
j_call: TRBJ1-1
v_call: TRBV10-2
clone_size: -

cdr3_nt: TGTGCCAGCAGCTCGGGACAGCACAATCAGCCCCAGCATTTT
cdr3_aa: CASSSGQHNQPQHF
d_call: TRBD1
j_call: TRBJ1-5
v_call: TRBV5-6
clone_size: few

cdr3_nt: TGTGCCAGCTCGTCAGGGGAGGCGAATGAAAAACTGTTTTTT
cdr3_aa: CASSSGEANEKLFF
d_call: -
j_call: TRBJ1-4
v_call: TRBV18
clone_size: -

cdr3_nt: TGTGCCAGCAGTGAAGCGGGCGGAGCCAATGAGCAGTTCTTC
cdr3_aa: CASSEAGGANEQFF
d_call: -
j_call: TRBJ2-1
v_call: TRBV2
clone_size: -

cdr3_nt: TGCGCCAGCAGCCCCTCTGGTACGAATGAGCAGTTCTTC
cdr3_aa: CASSPSGTNEQFF
d_call: -
j_call: TRBJ2-1
v_call: TRBV4-1
clone_size: -

cdr3_nt: TGTGCCAGCAGAGACTCCGCGGTGAGCTCCTACAATGAGCAGTTCTTC
cdr3_aa: CASRDSAVSSYNEQFF
d_call: -
j_call: TRBJ2-1
v_call: TRBV2
clone_size: few

cdr3_nt: TGTGCCAGCAGTGGCGGCCGCTCCTATAATTCACCCCTCCACTTT
cdr3_aa: CASSGGRSYNSPLHF
d_call: -
j_call: TRBJ1-6
v_call: TRBV2
clone_size: -

cdr3_nt: TGTGCCAGTAAGGGGACTAGCGGGAACACCGGGGAGCTGTTTTTT
cdr3_aa: CASKGTSGNTGELFF
d_call: TRBD2
j_call: TRBJ2-2
v_call: TRBV19
clone_size: -

cdr3_nt: TGTGCCAGCAGCCAAAACCAGGGCCTGGGCAAAAACATTCAGTACTTC
cdr3_aa: CASSQNQGLGKNIQYF
d_call: -
j_call: TRBJ2-4
v_call: TRBV14
clone_size: many

cdr3_nt: TGTGCCAGCAGCGTAGTGGGGGAGTCGGATACGCAGTATTTT
cdr3_aa: CASSVVGESDTQYF
d_call: -
j_call: TRBJ2-3
v_call: TRBV9
clone_size: once

cdr3_nt: TGTGCCAGCAGCGTCCGGGACAGCTCCACCTACGAGCAGTACTTC
cdr3_aa: CASSVRDSSTYEQYF
d_call: TRBD1
j_call: TRBJ2-7
v_call: TRBV9
clone_size: -

cdr3_nt: TGTGCCAGCAGTTGGACCGGGACAGGGAGATCACCCCTCCACTTT
cdr3_aa: CASSWTGTGRSPLHF
d_call: TRBD1
j_call: TRBJ1-6
v_call: TRBV27
clone_size: -

cdr3_nt: TGTGCCAGCAGCTTAGCCGAGATTTCAACTAATGAAAAACTGTTTTTT
cdr3_aa: CASSLAEISTNEKLFF
d_call: -
j_call: TRBJ1-4
v_call: TRBV11-2
clone_size: once

cdr3_nt: TGTGCCAGCAGCCAAGTTGCTGGGGGCGGCTATGGCTACACCTTC
cdr3_aa: CASSQVAGGGYGYTF
d_call: -
j_call: TRBJ1-2
v_call: TRBV14
clone_size: once

cdr3_nt: TGTGCCAGCAGCTTTTTCTCTGGAAACACCATATATTTT
cdr3_aa: CASSFFSGNTIYF
d_call: -
j_call: TRBJ1-3
v_call: TRBV7-9
clone_size: once

cdr3_nt: TGTGCCTGGAGTGTACAAGTTGGTGAGCAGTTCTTC
cdr3_aa: CAWSVQVGEQFF
d_call: -
j_call: TRBJ2-1
v_call: TRBV30
clone_size: -

cdr3_nt: TGTGCCAGCAGCCCTCAGGGGGCATTCACTGAAGCTTTCTTT
cdr3_aa: CASSPQGAFTEAFF
d_call: TRBD1
j_call: TRBJ1-1
v_call: TRBV7-9
clone_size: few

cdr3_nt: TGTGCCAGCTCACGTGCTCGGGGCCAGGAGTCTGGTGAAGCTTTCTTT
cdr3_aa: CASSRARGQESGEAFF
d_call: -
j_call: TRBJ1-1
v_call: TRBV18
clone_size: -

cdr3_nt: TGTGCCAGCAGATCGGGGGGCGCCGGTGGCTACACCTTC
cdr3_aa: CASRSGGAGGYTF
d_call: -
j_call: TRBJ1-2
v_call: TRBV2
clone_size: -

cdr3_nt: TGTGCCAGTAGTCCCGACATCTTATCCCTCTATGGCTACACCTTC
cdr3_aa: CASSPDILSLYGYTF
d_call: -
j_call: TRBJ1-2
v_call: TRBV19
clone_size: -

cdr3_nt: TGTGCCAGCTCACCAATTAGGGACGCATTTTACGAGCAGTACTTC
cdr3_aa: CASSPIRDAFYEQYF
d_call: -
j_call: TRBJ2-7
v_call: TRBV18
clone_size: -

cdr3_nt: TGTGCCAGCAGCCAAGATTGGGGGGAAGAGACCCAGTACTTC
cdr3_aa: CASSQDWGEETQYF
d_call: -
j_call: TRBJ2-5
v_call: TRBV14
clone_size: -

cdr3_nt: TGTGCCAGCTCACCAACTTCTAGCGGGGGGGCCTACAATGAGCAGTTCTTC
cdr3_aa: CASSPTSSGGAYNEQFF
d_call: TRBD2
j_call: TRBJ2-1
v_call: TRBV18
clone_size: -

cdr3_nt: TGTGCCAGTACAGGGTCGAACACTGAAGCTTTCTTT
cdr3_aa: CASTGSNTEAFF
d_call: -
j_call: TRBJ1-1
v_call: TRBV25-1
clone_size: -

cdr3_nt: TGTGCCAGCAGTTTAGGCGGCAGGGGGGGCACTGAAGCTTTCTTT
cdr3_aa: CASSLGGRGGTEAFF
d_call: TRBD1
j_call: TRBJ1-1
v_call: TRBV28
clone_size: -

cdr3_nt: TGTGCCATCAGTGAGCGGTCCTTGAGCAGGGACTATGGCTACACCTTC
cdr3_aa: CAISERSLSRDYGYTF
d_call: -
j_call: TRBJ1-2
v_call: TRBV10-3
clone_size: -